This T cell receptor (beta chain) was sequenced in a study of blood T cell repertoires in COVID-19. Study in general: Some COVID-19 samples were acute and others convalescent; all came from the United States, Italy and Spain. Sample material is recorded as cDNA or gDNA derived from T cells, B-cell-depleted T cells, or PBMCs.

Authors' analysis steps: Reference gene primer amplification in the assay estimated nucleated cell counts. This table comes from immunoSEQ multiplex PCR, and its TCRdb copy is limited to in-frame clones, with some not included. V, J and clone size are those of that table, while D and trimming were read from the DNA. The sample lists fewer than 45,000 clones, 87% occurring once. Trimming stripped 1 base from V and 5 bases from J, with 10 bases between. This CDR3 spans 13 amino acids. Germline CDR1 reads SGDLS; CDR2 reads YYNGEE. The clonotype was recovered from an elderly man with active COVID-19. Input material: peripheral blood. The chain has TRBV9 and TRBJ2-7; possibly TRBD2 for D (7 bases). CDR3 DNA: TGTGCCAGCAGCGTAACAGGGAGGGACGAGCAGTACTTC. Encoded protein: CASSVTGRDEQYF. Based on the CDR3 plus reference TRBV9 and TRBJ2-7, the full variable domain is DSGVTQTPKHLITATGQRVTLRCSPRSGDLSVYWYQQSLDQGLQFLIQYYNGEERAKGNILERFSAQQFPDLHSELNLSSLELGDSALYFCASSVTGRDEQYFGPGTRLTVT.